This T cell receptor beta chain was identified in a study of CD8 T cells in ankylosing spondylitis. Study conclusions and caveats: Certain motif variants had earlier been reported in reactive arthritis synovial fluid and blood. Reportedly, matched ankylosing spondylitis synovial fluid was significantly enriched for disease-linked clones. Disease-linked clones were CD8+ and relatively rare in peripheral blood.

The J segment lost 3 bases and the V segment lost 3 bases, leaving 11 bases of the junction unmatched. Germline V CDR1 and CDR2: DFQATT, SNEGSKA (reference sequence). The CDR3 is 16 residues long. By quantitative 5'-RACE with molecular barcodes, the TCR beta libraries were made. TCRdb processed the 5' RACE reads anew with MiXCR; each CDR3 protein has one entry. The sample lists roughly 200,000 distinct CDR3 sequences, under 30% seen once, with approximately 6.6% in the top ten. About this clonotype: What it binds is not known.

The chain employs TRBV20-1 and TRBJ2-3, with 8 bases fitting TRBD2. The TCR was taken from a male donor with ankylosing spondylitis or in good health (not recorded which). The sample was blood, either unsorted or a sorted T cell fraction (not recorded which). This chain's CDR3 is CSASKSGGPLTDTQYF. The CDR3 bases are TGCAGTGCTAGTAAATCGGGAGGGCCTCTTACAGATACGCAGTATTTT.